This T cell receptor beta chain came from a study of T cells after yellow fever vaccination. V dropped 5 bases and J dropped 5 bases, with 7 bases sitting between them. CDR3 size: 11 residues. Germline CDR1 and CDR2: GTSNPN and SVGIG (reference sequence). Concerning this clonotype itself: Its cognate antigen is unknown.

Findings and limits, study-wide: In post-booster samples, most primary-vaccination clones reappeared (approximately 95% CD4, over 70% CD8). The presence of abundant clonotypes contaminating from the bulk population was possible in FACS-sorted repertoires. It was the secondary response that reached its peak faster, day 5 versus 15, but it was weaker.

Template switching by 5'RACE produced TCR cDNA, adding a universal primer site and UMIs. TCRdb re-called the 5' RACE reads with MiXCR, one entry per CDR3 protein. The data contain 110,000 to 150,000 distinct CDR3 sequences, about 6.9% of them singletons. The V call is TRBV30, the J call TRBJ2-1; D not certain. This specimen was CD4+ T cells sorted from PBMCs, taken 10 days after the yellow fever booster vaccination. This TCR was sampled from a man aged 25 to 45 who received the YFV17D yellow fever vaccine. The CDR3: CAWGRNNEQFF. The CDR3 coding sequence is TGTGCCTGGGGACGGAACAATGAGCAGTTCTTC.